This is a list of T cell receptor beta chains from one sample in a study of control samples from healthy donors and cancer patients. The method was immunoSEQ multiplex PCR; TCRdb's version includes in-frame clones alone and lacks a portion of them. The sample contains more than 85,000 clones, 84% of which appear only once. The sequencing sample was made of PBMCs. The origin of the receptors is a man aged 70-80 years with lung cancer. Both conserved end residues are part of each CDR3. The D gene is left open where the match is weak. Not every row has a clone size; where given, it reads once, few, many or a size class.

TRBV19	TRBJ2-5	once	-	CASSIDLQASQETQYF	TGTGCCAGTAGTATAGATCTTCAGGCCTCACAAGAGACCCAGTACTTC
TRBV7-2	TRBJ2-1	-	-	CASSSSRGRNEQFF	TGTGCCAGCAGCTCCTCCCGGGGCCGCAATGAGCAGTTCTTC
TRBV6-6	TRBJ1-1	-	-	CASSNQGNTEAFF	TGTGCCAGCAGTAACCAGGGGAACACTGAAGCTTTCTTT
TRBV12-3/TRBV12-4	TRBJ1-2	-	-	CASSFNIYGYTF	TGTGCCAGCAGTTTCAATATCTATGGCTACACCTTC
TRBV19	TRBJ2-5	-	TRBD1	CASSIPATGTGWETQYF	TGTGCCAGTAGTATACCCGCAACCGGGACAGGGTGGGAGACCCAGTACTTC
TRBV7-3	TRBJ2-7	-	TRBD2	CASSLESGGGLREQYF	TGTGCCAGCAGCTTAGAGTCTGGCGGGGGACTTAGAGAGCAGTACTTC
TRBV10-3	TRBJ1-1	-	-	CAIRVGGDTEAFF	TGTGCCATCAGAGTGGGGGGGGACACTGAAGCTTTCTTT
TRBV7-6	TRBJ1-1	-	-	CASSPRTQNTEAFF	TGTGCCAGCAGTCCCCGGACACAGAACACTGAAGCTTTCTTT
TRBV20-1	TRBJ2-5	-	TRBD2	CSASWEVAGGRETQYF	TGCAGTGCTAGTTGGGAGGTAGCGGGGGGGAGAGAGACCCAGTACTTC
TRBV9	TRBJ2-3	once	-	CASSVGGSDTQYF	TGTGCCAGCAGCGTAGGGGGTTCAGATACGCAGTATTTT
TRBV11-2	TRBJ2-2	-	TRBD1	CASSENRGTGELFF	TGTGCCAGCAGCGAAAACAGGGGGACCGGGGAGCTGTTTTTT
TRBV7-2	TRBJ2-7	-	-	CASSLGKGEQYF	TGTGCCAGCAGCCTAGGGAAGGGTGAGCAGTACTTC
TRBV27	TRBJ2-3	few	-	CASSFLVTDTQYF	TGTGCCAGCAGTTTTTTGGTCACAGATACGCAGTATTTT
TRBV30	TRBJ2-7	-	-	CAWSLDRTLEQYF	TGTGCCTGGAGCCTCGACAGGACCCTCGAGCAGTACTTC
TRBV7-8	TRBJ2-1	-	-	CASSHTGGNYGNEQFF	TGTGCCAGCAGCCATACCGGGGGCAACTACGGGAATGAGCAGTTCTTC
TRBV24-1	TRBJ1-2	once	-	CATSDGRGAKLQRYTF	TGTGCCACCAGTGATGGTCGAGGGGCGAAGCTCCAACGCTACACCTTC
TRBV9	TRBJ1-6	-	-	CASSPEVSGGVNSPLHF	TGTGCCAGCAGCCCAGAGGTTTCGGGGGGCGTAAATTCACCCCTCCACTTT
TRBV9	TRBJ2-1	-	TRBD2	CASSAGTSGEQFF	TGTGCCAGCAGCGCCGGGACTAGCGGTGAGCAGTTCTTC
TRBV11-2	TRBJ2-1	-	-	CASSLVGLLYNEQFF	TGTGCCAGCAGCTTAGTTGGACTTCTCTACAATGAGCAGTTCTTC
TRBV27	TRBJ2-2	-	-	CASSLTGTANTGELFF	TGTGCCAGCAGCCTCACCGGGACCGCGAACACCGGGGAGCTGTTTTTT
TRBV6-5	TRBJ2-5	-	TRBD2	CASSTGGRGGETQYF	TGTGCCAGCAGTACTGGGGGGAGGGGAGGAGAGACCCAGTACTTC
TRBV12-3/TRBV12-4	TRBJ2-1	once	TRBD1	CASSLSGGEQFF	TGTGCCAGCAGTTTGTCAGGGGGTGAGCAGTTCTTC
TRBV5-5	TRBJ1-6	-	-	CASSLVGVDRYNSPLHF	TGTGCCAGCAGCTTGGTAGGCGTTGACCGTTATAATTCACCCCTCCACTTT
TRBV7-3	TRBJ2-1	few	TRBD2	CASSARGLAYNEQFF	TGTGCCAGCAGCGCCCGAGGACTAGCCTACAATGAGCAGTTCTTC
TRBV9	TRBJ2-2	-	-	CASSVEVRSGELFF	TGTGCCAGCAGCGTAGAGGTTCGGTCCGGGGAGCTGTTTTTT
TRBV19	TRBJ2-3	-	-	CASQSGDTQYF	TGTGCCAGCCAGAGCGGGGATACGCAGTATTTT
TRBV5-1	TRBJ2-2	-	-	CASSLTTGTNTGELFF	TGCGCCAGCAGCTTGACCACCGGGACGAACACCGGGGAGCTGTTTTTT
TRBV10-2	TRBJ1-4	many	-	CASTLLAGKEKLFF	TGCGCCAGCACCCTCTTGGCGGGGAAGGAAAAACTGTTTTTT
TRBV4-1	TRBJ1-6	-	-	CASSLNTYNSPLHF	TGCGCCAGCAGCCTTAATACCTATAATTCACCCCTCCACTTT
TRBV28	TRBJ2-7	-	TRBD1	CASSRLGDRGKYEQYF	TGTGCCAGCAGCCGCCTGGGGGACAGGGGTAAATACGAGCAGTACTTC
TRBV7-7	TRBJ2-5	-	-	CASSVDSQETQYF	TGTGCTAGCAGCGTGGACAGTCAAGAGACCCAGTACTTC
TRBV9	TRBJ2-7	few	TRBD1	CASSPQGPWDEQYF	TGTGCCAGCAGCCCACAGGGGCCGTGGGACGAGCAGTACTTC
TRBV7-8	TRBJ1-1	once	-	CASSLALGDTEAFF	TGTGCCAGCAGCTTAGCCCTTGGAGACACTGAAGCTTTCTTT
TRBV11-2	TRBJ2-1	-	TRBD2	CASSLVLRTSGGQNEQFF	TGTGCCAGCAGCTTAGTTTTGAGGACTAGCGGGGGACAGAATGAGCAGTTCTTC
TRBV6-5	TRBJ1-1	-	TRBD1	CASTKRDRGLAEAFF	TGTGCCAGCACTAAAAGGGACAGGGGGCTGGCTGAAGCTTTCTTT
TRBV5-5	TRBJ2-2	once	TRBD1	CASSFSGGLTGELFF	TGTGCCAGCAGTTTTTCAGGGGGCCTCACCGGGGAGCTGTTTTTT
TRBV10-2	TRBJ1-2	-	TRBD1	CASSEGTGGYGYTF	TGCGCCAGCAGTGAAGGGACAGGGGGCTATGGCTACACCTTC
TRBV6-6	TRBJ2-1	once	TRBD2	CASSYFGGGATDEQFF	TGTGCCAGCAGTTACTTTGGCGGGGGGGCAACCGATGAGCAGTTCTTC
TRBV11-2	TRBJ1-2	once	-	CASSLDPDSHGYTF	TGTGCCAGCAGCTTAGATCCGGACAGTCATGGCTACACCTTC
TRBV6-6	TRBJ2-7	-	TRBD1	CASRDSSLYEQYF	TGTGCCAGCCGGGACAGCAGCCTTTACGAGCAGTACTTC
TRBV5-6	TRBJ1-3	-	-	CASSRDGYGNTIYF	TGTGCCAGCAGCCGAGACGGCTACGGAAACACCATATATTTT
TRBV19	TRBJ1-3	once	-	CASSLSARAGNTIYF	TGTGCCAGTAGTCTCTCGGCGAGGGCTGGAAACACCATATATTTT
TRBV5-5	TRBJ2-7	-	TRBD1	CASSFLGTAGEQYF	TGTGCCAGCAGCTTCCTCGGGACAGCCGGGGAGCAGTACTTC
TRBV7-8	TRBJ2-2	-	TRBD2	CASSPPGLAAPGELFF	TGTGCCAGCAGCCCTCCGGGACTAGCAGCCCCCGGGGAGCTGTTTTTT